This entry lists 10 T cell receptor beta chains sequenced from one sample in a study of PD-L1 blockade in urothelial cancer. As to time point: peripheral blood 6 weeks after treatment start. The method was immunoSEQ multiplex PCR; TCRdb's version includes in-frame clones alone and lacks a portion of them. This repertoire shows more than 40,000 clones, 80% to 90% found once; its top ten account for about 14%. Specimen: PBMCs, collected around atezolizumab (anti-PD-L1) treatment. The receptor set was obtained from a man in his 60s with urothelial cancer.

V is TRBV4-2 and J is TRBJ1-6; D is unclear. Germline lookup yields CDR1 LGHNA and CDR2 YNFKEQ. The V end was cut by 1 base, the J end by 0 bases, with 7 bases between. The CDR3 is made up of 16 amino acids. CDR3 loop: CASSQALGSYNSPLHF. CDR3 nucleotide sequence: TGTGCCAGCAGCCAAGCACTCGGCTCCTATAATTCACCCCTCCACTTT.

The rearrangement joins TRBV5-6 to TRBJ1-1; D is uncertain. With 6 bases removed from V and 9 bases from J, the gap between germline ends came to 15 bases. This CDR3 is built from 12 residues. In germline, CDR1 is SGHDT, CDR2 YYEEEE. The CDR3 here is CASTIMAGQAFF. As DNA, the CDR3 is TGTGCCAGCACCATTATGGCGGGTCAAGCTTTCTTT.

The CDR3 spells CASGDRGMNTEAFF. DNA for the CDR3: TGTGCCAGCGGCGACAGGGGAATGAACACTGAAGCTTTCTTT. J is TRBJ1-1 and V is TRBV6-6, with TRBD1 identical over 8 bases. Per germline, CDR1 MNHNY and CDR2 SVGAGI (reference sequence). The CDR3 runs to 14 residues. V trimming: 8 bases; J trimming: 0 bases; junction bases outside the gene matches: 5.

The J gene is TRBJ1-2, the V gene TRBV7-9; D might be TRBD1 (6 bases). Per germline, CDR1 SEHNR and CDR2 FQNEAQ (reference sequence). There are 13 residues in the CDR3. The V and J ends lost 5 bases and 8 bases respectively, with 15 bases between them. Here the CDR3 reads CASSHRGGFGYTF. For the CDR3, the DNA is TGTGCCAGCAGCCACCGGGGGGGCTTCGGCTACACCTTC.

This clone is a singleton in its sample. The chain is built from TRBV6-1 and TRBJ1-5; D not resolved. Germline CDR1 reads MNHNS; CDR2 reads SASEGT. This CDR3 is 11 amino acids long. The V gene lost 4 bases and the J gene lost 7 bases, with 5 bases spanning the gap. In DNA form, the CDR3 reads TGTGCCAGCAGTGGCGGACAGCCCCAGCATTTT. This encodes CASSGGQPQHF.

V gene TRBV25-1 combines with J gene TRBJ2-2; perhaps TRBD1 as D (6 bases). The CDR3 length is 15 residues. V was trimmed by 3 bases and J by 9 bases, leaving 17 bases between them. Germline loops: CDR1 MGHDK, CDR2 SYGVNS. For the CDR3, the DNA is TGTGCCAGCAGTGACAACCTGGACAGCGCCCGGGAGCTGTTTTTT. It is translated as CASSDNLDSARELFF.

J is TRBJ1-1 and V is TRBV19, with D perhaps TRBD1 (6 bases). This CDR3 contains 17 residues. Trimming stripped 10 bases from V and 5 bases from J, with 29 bases between. Germline V gives CDR1 LNHDA, CDR2 SQIVND (reference sequence). CDR3 loop: CATSKGDRSTRGTEAFF. In DNA form, the CDR3 reads TGTGCCACCTCTAAGGGTGACAGGAGTACTAGAGGGACTGAAGCTTTCTTT. Complete variable domain (other parts from reference TRBV19 and TRBJ1-1): DGGITQSPKYLFRKEGQNVTLSCEQNLNHDAMYWYRQDPGQGLRLIYYSQIVNDFQKGDIAEGYSVSREKKESFPLTVTSAQKNPTAFYLCATSKGDRSTRGTEAFFGQGTRLTVV.

The V call is TRBV10-3, the J call TRBJ2-2; 9 bases fit TRBD1. Germline CDR1 and CDR2: ENHRY and SYGVKD. The ends lost 6 bases at V and 3 bases at J; junction bases unmatched: 11. CDR3 size: 17 residues. The DNA for the CDR3 is TGTGCCATCAGCAACCCTTCGGGACAGGGCGACACCGGGGAGCTGTTTTTT. The encoded protein is CAISNPSGQGDTGELFF.

The chain joins TRBV4-1 to TRBJ1-4; D is unclear. With 4 bases removed from V and 5 bases from J, the gap between germline ends came to 5 bases. This CDR3 is 12 amino acids long. CDR1 is MGHRA, CDR2 YSYEKL, per germline. The CDR3 DNA reads TGCGCCAGCAGCCGGGCCAATGAAAAACTGTTTTTT. Residues: CASSRANEKLFF.

The V call is TRBV5-1, the J call TRBJ1-1, with 7 bases fitting TRBD1. The CDR3 totals 18 residues. CDR1 SGHRS and CDR2 YFSETQ come from the germline V gene. Trimming took 2 bases from V and 3 from J; bases not matched to a gene: 16. For the CDR3, the DNA is TGCGCCAGCAGCTTTAACCCCGGAGGACAGGACTTCCACACTGAAGCTTTCTTT. This codes for CASSFNPGGQDFHTEAFF. Drawing the rest from reference TRBV5-1 and TRBJ1-1, the complete variable domain is KAGVTQTPRYLIKTRGQQVTLSCSPISGHRSVSWYQQTPGQGLQFLFEYFSETQRNKGNFPGRFSGRQFSNSRSEMNVSTLELGDSALYLCASSFNPGGQDFHTEAFFGQGTRLTVV.